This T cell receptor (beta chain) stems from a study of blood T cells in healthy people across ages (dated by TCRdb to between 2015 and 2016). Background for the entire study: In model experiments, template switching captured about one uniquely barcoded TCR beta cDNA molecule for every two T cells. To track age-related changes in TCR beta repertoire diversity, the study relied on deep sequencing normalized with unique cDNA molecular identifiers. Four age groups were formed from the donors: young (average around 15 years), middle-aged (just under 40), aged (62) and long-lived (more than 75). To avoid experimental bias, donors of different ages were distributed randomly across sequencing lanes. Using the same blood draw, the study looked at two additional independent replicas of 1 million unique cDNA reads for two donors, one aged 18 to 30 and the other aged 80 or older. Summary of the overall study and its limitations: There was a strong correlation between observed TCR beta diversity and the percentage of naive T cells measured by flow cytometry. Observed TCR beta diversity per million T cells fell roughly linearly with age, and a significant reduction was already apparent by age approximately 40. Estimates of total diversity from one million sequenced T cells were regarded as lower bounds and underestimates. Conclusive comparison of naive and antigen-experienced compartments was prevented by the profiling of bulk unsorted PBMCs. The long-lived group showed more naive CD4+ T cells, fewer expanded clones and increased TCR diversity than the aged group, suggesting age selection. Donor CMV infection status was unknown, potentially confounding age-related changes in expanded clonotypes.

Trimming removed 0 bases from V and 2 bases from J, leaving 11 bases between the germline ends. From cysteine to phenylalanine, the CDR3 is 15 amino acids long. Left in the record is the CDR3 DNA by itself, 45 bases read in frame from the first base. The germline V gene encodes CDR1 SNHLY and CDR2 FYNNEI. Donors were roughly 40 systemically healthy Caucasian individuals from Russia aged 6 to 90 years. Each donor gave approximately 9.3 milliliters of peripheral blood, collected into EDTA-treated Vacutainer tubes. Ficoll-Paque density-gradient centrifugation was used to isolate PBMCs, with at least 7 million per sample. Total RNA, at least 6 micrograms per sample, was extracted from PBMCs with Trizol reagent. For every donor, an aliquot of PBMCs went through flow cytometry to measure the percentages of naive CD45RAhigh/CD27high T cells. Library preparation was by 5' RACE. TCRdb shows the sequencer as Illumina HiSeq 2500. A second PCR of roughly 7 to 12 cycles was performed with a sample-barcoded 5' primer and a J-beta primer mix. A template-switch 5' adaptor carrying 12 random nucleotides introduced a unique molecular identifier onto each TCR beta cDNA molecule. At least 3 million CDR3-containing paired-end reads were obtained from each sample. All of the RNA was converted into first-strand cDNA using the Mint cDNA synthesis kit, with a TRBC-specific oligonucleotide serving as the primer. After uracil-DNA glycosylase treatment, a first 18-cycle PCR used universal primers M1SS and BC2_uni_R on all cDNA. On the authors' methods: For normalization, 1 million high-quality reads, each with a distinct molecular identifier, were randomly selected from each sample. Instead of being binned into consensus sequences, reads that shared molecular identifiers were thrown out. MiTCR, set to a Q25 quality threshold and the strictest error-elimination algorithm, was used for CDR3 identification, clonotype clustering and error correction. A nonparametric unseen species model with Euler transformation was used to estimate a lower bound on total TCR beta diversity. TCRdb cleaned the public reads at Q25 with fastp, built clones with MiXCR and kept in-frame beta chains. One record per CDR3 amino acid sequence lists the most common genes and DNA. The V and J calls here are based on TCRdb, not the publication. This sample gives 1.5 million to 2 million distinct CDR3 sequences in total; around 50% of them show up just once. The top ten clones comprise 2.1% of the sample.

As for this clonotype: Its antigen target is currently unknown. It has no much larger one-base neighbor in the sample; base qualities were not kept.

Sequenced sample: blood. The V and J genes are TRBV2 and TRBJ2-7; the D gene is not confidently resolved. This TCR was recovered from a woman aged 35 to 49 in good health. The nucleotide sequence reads TGTGCCAGCAGTGAAGCAGGACGTCCGACCTACGAGCAGTACTTC. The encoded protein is CASSEAGRPTYEQYF.